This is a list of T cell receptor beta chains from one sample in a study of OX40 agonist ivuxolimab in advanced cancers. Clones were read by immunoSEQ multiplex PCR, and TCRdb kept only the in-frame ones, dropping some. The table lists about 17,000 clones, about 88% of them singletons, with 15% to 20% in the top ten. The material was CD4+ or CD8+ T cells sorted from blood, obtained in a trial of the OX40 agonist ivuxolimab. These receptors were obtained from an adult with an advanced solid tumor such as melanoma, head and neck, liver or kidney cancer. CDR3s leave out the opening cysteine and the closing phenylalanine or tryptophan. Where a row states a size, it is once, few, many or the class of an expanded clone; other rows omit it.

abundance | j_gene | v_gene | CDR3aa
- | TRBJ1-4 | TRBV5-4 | ASSSRDDEKLF
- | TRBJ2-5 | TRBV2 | ASSGLAGGETQY
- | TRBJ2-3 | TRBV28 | ASSLTGRTDTQY
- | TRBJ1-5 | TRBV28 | ASSFGGQPQH
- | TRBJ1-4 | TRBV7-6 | ASSSGRRTNEKLF
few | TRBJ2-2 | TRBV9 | ASRSGPGELF
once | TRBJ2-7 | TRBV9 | ASSVMSGTSYEQY
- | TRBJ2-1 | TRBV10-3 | AISEQFEQF
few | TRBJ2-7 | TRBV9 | ASSVGEGASSYEQY
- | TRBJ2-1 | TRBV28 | ASSLLRLGTVVSEQF
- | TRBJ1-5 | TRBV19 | ASSISGAQPQH
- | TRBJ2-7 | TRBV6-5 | ASNVIAGPFEQY
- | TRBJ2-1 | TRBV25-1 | ASKAGGDEQF
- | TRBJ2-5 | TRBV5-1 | ASSLGQGGQETQY
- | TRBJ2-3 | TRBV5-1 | ASSFLGLAGFDTQY
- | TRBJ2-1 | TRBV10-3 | AISEGGLAGVEQF
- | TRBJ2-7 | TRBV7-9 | ASSLIPRTDSYEQY
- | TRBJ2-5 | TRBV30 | AWGVSGAETQY
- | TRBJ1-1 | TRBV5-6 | ASALISKNTEAF
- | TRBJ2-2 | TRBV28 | ASIPGRPQRGELF
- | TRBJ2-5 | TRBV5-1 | ASSTGQGRETQY
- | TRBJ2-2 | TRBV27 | ASRRELGTGELF
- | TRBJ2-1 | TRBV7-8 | ASSLGIFKEPDEQF
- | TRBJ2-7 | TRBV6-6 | ASSYRPDSEQY
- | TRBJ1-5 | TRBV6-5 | ASSSAGGAAFQPQH
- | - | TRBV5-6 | ASSLPGGGGYEQY
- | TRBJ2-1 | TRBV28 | ASSLVAGAYNEQF
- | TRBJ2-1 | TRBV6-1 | ASSEGQGGQDEQF
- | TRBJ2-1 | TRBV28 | ASSTAGLAGVGEQF
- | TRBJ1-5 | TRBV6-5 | ASSYAGAYPQH
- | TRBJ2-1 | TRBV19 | ASTTSENNEQF
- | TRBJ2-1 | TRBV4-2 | ASSLLIGESYNEQF
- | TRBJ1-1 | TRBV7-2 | ASSQNRGANTEAF
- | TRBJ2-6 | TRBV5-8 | ASRDIGRGANVLT
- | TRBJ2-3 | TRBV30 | AWSLGQSTDTQY
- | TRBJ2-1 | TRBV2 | ASSLDRDTSVHEQF
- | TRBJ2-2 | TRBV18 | ASSPRTADTGELF